Listed below are T cell receptor beta chains from one sample, sequenced in a study of CD8 T cells in ankylosing spondylitis. MiXCR was run by TCRdb on the 5' RACE reads, yielding one entry per CDR3 protein. The data show 700,000 to 850,000 distinct CDR3 sequences, approximately 12% seen once. The sample was blood, either unsorted or a sorted T cell fraction (not recorded which). The receptor set was obtained from a male donor with ankylosing spondylitis. The CDR3 runs from the conserved cysteine through the conserved F or W. The order of the fields is J gene, V gene, CDR3 protein.

>TRBJ1-1|TRBV29-1
CSAGTVMNTEAFF
>TRBJ1-2|TRBV29-1
CSVSQGADGYTF
>TRBJ2-3|TRBV7-7
CASSLSPLDTDTQYF
>TRBJ2-3|TRBV9
CASTLAGVSDTQYF
>TRBJ2-1|TRBV20-1
CSAMSGSTDNEQFF
>TRBJ2-2|TRBV20-1
CSARVHRSTGELFF
>TRBJ2-1|TRBV6-1
CASSLLPFSSYNEQFF
>TRBJ2-1|TRBV12-3/TRBV12-4
CASSPLTGTYNEQFF
>TRBJ1-1|TRBV5-1
CASSPVGANTEAFF
>TRBJ1-1|TRBV28
CASSLLGGWSAEAFF
>TRBJ1-5|TRBV12-3/TRBV12-4
CASSFNWGGGRSQPQHF
>TRBJ2-1|TRBV28
CASSLGGGYEQFF
>TRBJ2-5|TRBV24-1
CATSDPSGDRILETQYF
>TRBJ2-1|TRBV5-1
CASSPEVGRDEQFF
>TRBJ2-3|TRBV5-1
CASSSSLGLADTDTQYF
>TRBJ1-1|TRBV7-9
CASSDLGNTEAFF
>TRBJ2-3|TRBV18
CASSPPVVDTQYF
>TRBJ2-2|TRBV5-1
CASSLAEAGESGELFF
>TRBJ2-3|TRBV29-1
CSVEGPPPDTQYF
>TRBJ1-5|TRBV24-1
CATSGFGHQPQHF
>TRBJ2-7|TRBV6-1
CASSEGTRSYEQYF
>TRBJ1-1|TRBV7-9
CASSSRTGGDTEAFF
>TRBJ2-7|TRBV5-6
CASGLGGATHYRF
>TRBJ2-7|TRBV29-1
CSVDRQGANEQYF
>TRBJ2-1|TRBV5-6
CASSPPPSGRFYNEQFF
>TRBJ2-1|TRBV12-3/TRBV12-4
CASSFRGGRQFF
>TRBJ1-1|TRBV5-1
CASSFQGATEAFF
>TRBJ2-1|TRBV15
CATSRAVTSGSNNEQFF
>TRBJ1-5|TRBV27
CALIARLNQPQHF
>TRBJ2-7|TRBV6-1
CASSLDRATSSYEQYF
>TRBJ2-7|TRBV9
CASSPGTGAPSAQYF
>TRBJ2-1|TRBV20-1
CSARDPTGTSGYNEQFF
>TRBJ2-1|TRBV5-1
CASSPSGVQDLEQFF
>TRBJ2-1|TRBV5-1
CASSSTGDNEQFF
>TRBJ1-1|TRBV20-1
CSAMATGLNTEAFF
>TRBJ1-2|TRBV6-2/TRBV6-3
CASSRDGHYGYTF
>TRBJ2-2|TRBV4-3
CASSQPGQPNTGELFF
>TRBJ2-5|TRBV7-2
CASSPRTSGLETQYF
>TRBJ1-1|TRBV10-3
CAISVGQNTEAFF
>TRBJ2-1|TRBV3-1
CASSQEWAFDEQFF
>TRBJ2-7|TRBV27
CASRTGTGGVDEQYF
>TRBJ2-7|TRBV9
CASSIAPSYEQYF
>TRBJ2-1|TRBV7-3
CASRLAGVGEQFF
>TRBJ2-7|TRBV29-1
CSVRDRDYEQYF
>TRBJ1-3|TRBV5-5
CASSLGVGRIVPGNTIYF
>TRBJ2-3|TRBV2
CASKLLVWTDTQYF
>TRBJ1-3|TRBV10-3
CATGTVSGNTIYF
>TRBJ2-5|TRBV29-1
CSARRSGSYQETQYF
>TRBJ1-2|TRBV3-1
CASSQRLSNYGYTF
>TRBJ2-1|TRBV5-5
CASSPGVDCSYNEQFF
>TRBJ2-2|TRBV27
CASSLSRANTGELFF
>TRBJ2-7|TRBV20-1
CSAVAGTSYEQYF